This passage covers 22 T cell receptor beta chains from one sample sequenced in a study of tumor-infiltrating lymphocytes in localized non-small cell lung cancer. Only in-frame clones appear in the TCRdb table, and some are missing; sequencing was by immunoSEQ multiplex PCR. Of roughly 7,400 clones listed, 74% are singletons. Sequencing used uninvolved lung tissue not adjacent to the tumor. These receptors came from a human donor with non-small cell lung cancer.

This clone turned up a few times. The V call is TRBV2, the J call TRBJ2-2, with D possibly TRBD2 on 5 matching bases. CDR1 is SNHLY, CDR2 FYNNEI, per germline. The CDR3 has 15 amino acids. Trimming took off 7 bases at V and 1 base at J, with 13 bases between the two ends. CDR3 coding DNA: TGTGCCAGCAATGGTCGGGGAATGAACACCGGGGAGCTGTTTTTT. Translating gives CASNGRGMNTGELFF.

The chain is built from TRBV6-1 and TRBJ1-5, with TRBD1 as a possible D gene (5 bases). The CDR3 loop spans 16 amino acids. CDR1 is MNHNS and CDR2 is SASEGT in the germline V gene. V was clipped by 0 bases and J by 3 bases, with 12 bases between them. The CDR3 DNA is TGTGCCAGCAGTGAAGCCGGAACAGGCAACAATCAGCCCCAGCATTTT. Its translation: CASSEAGTGNNQPQHF.

The rearrangement uses TRBV18 and TRBJ1-2, with a possible D match to TRBD1 (6 bases). V lost 2 bases to trimming and J lost 3 bases, with 19 bases between them. The CDR3 sequence is 17 residues long. Germline V gene sequence: CDR1 KGHSH, CDR2 LQKENI. The CDR3: CASSPAIPGQTHYGYTF. CDR3 sequence (DNA): TGTGCCAGCTCACCAGCAATTCCCGGACAGACTCACTATGGCTACACCTTC.

The rearrangement joins TRBV7-6 to TRBJ1-2; TRBD1 matches 7 bases. CDR1 SGHVS and CDR2 FNYEAQ come from the germline V gene. The CDR3 has 13 amino acids. V was clipped by 5 bases and J by 4 bases; unmatched bases: 4. CDR3 protein: CASSHPGGYGYTF. As DNA, the CDR3 is TGTGCCAGCAGCCACCCAGGGGGCTATGGCTACACCTTC.

This clone was detected once. The gene calls are TRBV20-1 and TRBJ1-2; tentative D call: TRBD1 (5 bases). CDR1 and CDR2 from the germline V gene are DFQATT and SNEGSKA (reference sequence). The CDR3 consists of 11 residues. Trimming removed 0 bases from V and 9 bases from J, with 8 bases in between. CDR3 protein: CSARDRDSYTF. The CDR3 coding sequence is TGCAGTGCTAGAGACAGGGATAGCTACACCTTC.

This chain uses TRBV2 with TRBJ1-5; 9 positions agree with TRBD1. Germline V gene lookup returns CDR1 SNHLY and CDR2 FYNNEI. The junction had 7 bases not matched to a gene; V was cut back by 7 bases and J by 3 bases. The CDR3 has 15 residues. This chain's CDR3 is CASTLGDRDNQPQHF. Here the CDR3 DNA reads TGTGCCAGCACCCTGGGGGACAGGGACAATCAGCCCCAGCATTTT.

This chain uses TRBV6-6 with TRBJ2-3; 7 bases agree with TRBD2. Germline CDR1 is MNHNY and CDR2 is SVGAGI (reference sequence). The J segment lost 3 bases and the V segment lost 7 bases, leaving 7 bases of the junction unmatched. The CDR3 has 14 amino acids. The CDR3 sequence is CASTPGLLTDTQYF. The CDR3 DNA sequence: TGTGCCAGCACACCGGGACTACTTACAGATACGCAGTATTTT.

This clone was detected only once. The chain has TRBV9 and TRBJ2-7, with a tentative D call TRBD2 (5 bases). Looked up from germline, CDR1 is SGDLS and CDR2 is YYNGEE. V shed 0 bases and J shed 6 bases, with 13 bases lying between them. The CDR3 runs to 14 residues. The DNA of the CDR3 is TGTGCCAGCAGCGTAGTCCCCGCGGGCGGCGAGCAGTACTTC. It codes for CASSVVPAGGEQYF.

The chain uses TRBV6-6 and TRBJ2-1; no firm D call. The V end was cut by 6 bases, the J end by 8 bases, with 8 bases between. Germline V gene data show CDR1 as MNHNY and CDR2 as SVGAGI (reference sequence). The CDR3 has 11 residues. CDR3 loop: CASSDFDEQFF. The CDR3 DNA sequence: TGTGCCAGCAGCGACTTCGATGAGCAGTTCTTC.

The chain combines TRBV4-1 with TRBJ2-6; tentative D call: TRBD2 (6 bases). The CDR3 length is 20 residues. CDR1 and CDR2 from the germline V gene are MGHRA and YSYEKL. V was pared by 7 bases and J by 0 bases, with 25 bases between. The CDR3 DNA is TGCGCCAGCACCCCCAAGGGGCTAGGCGGGACCACCTCTGGGGCCAACGTCCTGACTTTC. Its protein product is CASTPKGLGGTTSGANVLTF.

This clone showed up just a few times. V and J are TRBV19 and TRBJ1-4; unclear D gene. This CDR3 comprises 13 residues. Trimming took 5 bases from V and 8 from J, leaving 12 bases between them. The germline V gene encodes CDR1 LNHDA and CDR2 SQIVND (reference sequence). The CDR3 DNA reads TGTGCCAGTAGTCCGTTAGGCTTCGAAAAACTGTTTTTT. This sequence encodes CASSPLGFEKLFF.

Details on this clone: One end of the junction is discordant with germline, which a read error may explain. J is TRBJ2-7 and V is TRBV5-6, with 9 nucleotides matching TRBD2. This CDR3 spans 14 amino acids. In germline, CDR1 is SGHDT, CDR2 YYEEEE. The CDR3 nucleotides are TGTGCCAGCAGCACGGGACGGTTAGGACTAGCGAGCACCTTC. Protein sequence: CASSTGRLGLASTF.

V usage is TRBV7-2 and J usage is TRBJ2-7; 7 bases are a match to TRBD2. The CDR3 sequence is 13 residues long. Per germline, CDR1 SGHTA and CDR2 FQGNSA. Trimming took 3 bases from V and 2 from J; bases not matched to a gene: 1. The CDR3 DNA reads as TGTGCCAGCAGCTTTAGCGGGCCCTACGAGCAGTACTTC. It codes for CASSFSGPYEQYF.

The J gene is TRBJ1-1, the V gene TRBV2, with a weak D call TRBD1 (5 bases). V lost 5 bases and J 4 bases, leaving 11 bases between the germline ends. The CDR3 runs to 13 residues. Germline V gives CDR1 SNHLY, CDR2 FYNNEI. As DNA, the CDR3 is TGTGCCAGCAGTCAGGGAGAAAGCACTGAAGCTTTCTTT. This codes for CASSQGESTEAFF.

V is TRBV30 and J is TRBJ2-7; 7 nucleotides match TRBD1. Germline trimming cut 0 bases from V and 3 bases from J; bases unmatched to any gene: 11. Germline assignment: CDR1 GTSNPN and CDR2 SVGIG (reference sequence). The CDR3 is 16 residues long. The CDR3 reads CAWSVTAPAGGYEQYF. The CDR3 region has the DNA TGTGCCTGGAGTGTCACGGCGCCGGCAGGGGGCTACGAGCAGTACTTC.

This chain joins TRBV6-5 and TRBJ2-3; 8 bases align to TRBD2. The V gene's germline CDR1 is MNHEY and CDR2 SVGAGI. The trim removed 0 bases at V and 4 bases at J, leaving 6 bases unmatched. The CDR3 length is 16 residues. The CDR3 DNA is TGTGCCAGCAGTTACTCGCGACGGGAGGGAGCAGATACGCAGTATTTT. Residues: CASSYSRREGADTQYF.

This rearrangement joins TRBV11-3 to TRBJ1-2; D gene unclear. V shed 3 bases and J shed 4 bases, with 12 bases lying between them. Looked up from germline, CDR1 is SGHNT and CDR2 is YENEEA. The CDR3 sequence is 14 residues long. The CDR3 nucleotides read TGTGCCAGCAGCTTCTCTGGACTGCTCTATGGCTACACCTTC. Translation: CASSFSGLLYGYTF.

The J gene is TRBJ2-7, the V gene TRBV7-8; 11 nucleotides line up with TRBD1. Germline lookup yields CDR1 SGHVS and CDR2 FQNEAQ. V gave up 5 bases and J gave up 4 bases; unmatched junction bases: 4. This CDR3 region has 14 residues. For the CDR3, the DNA is TGTGCCAGCAGCCACGGGACAGGGGGATACGAGCAGTACTTC. Translated, it gives CASSHGTGGYEQYF.

In this sample, this clone turned up a few times. The chain uses TRBV6-1 and TRBJ1-2; 9 nucleotides match TRBD1. The CDR3 loop spans 12 amino acids. The germline V gene has CDR1 MNHNS and CDR2 SASEGT. Unmatched junction bases numbered 2, after V lost 8 bases and J lost 4 bases. CDR3 bases: TGTGCCAGCTGGGGACAGGGCTATGGCTACACCTTC. This codes for CASWGQGYGYTF.

The V and J genes are TRBV9 and TRBJ2-1, with D unclear. This CDR3 has 13 amino acids. Germline V lookup: CDR1 SGDLS, CDR2 YYNGEE. The V end lost 2 bases, the J end lost 5 bases, and 8 bases lay between the germline ends. The CDR3 region has the DNA TGTGCCAGCAGCGTTGGTCAGAACAATGAGCAGTTCTTC. This encodes CASSVGQNNEQFF.

V is TRBV10-1 and J is TRBJ1-5, with D hard to call. From germline, CDR1 is WNHNN and CDR2 SYGVQD (reference sequence). Trimming stripped 5 bases from V and 5 bases from J, with 7 bases between. CDR3 size: 12 residues. CDR3 DNA sequence: TGCGCCAGCAGTAACAATTATCAGCCCCAGCATTTT. Protein: CASSNNYQPQHF.

The CDR3 nucleotides read TGCGCCAGCAGCCAAGAACAAACTTTGGAGCAGTTCTTC. As protein: CASSQEQTLEQFF. The chain uses TRBV4-1 and TRBJ2-1; D is unresolved. This CDR3 is built from 13 residues. Trimming took off 0 bases at V and 10 bases at J, with 10 bases between the two ends. Germline-derived CDR1 and CDR2 are MGHRA and YSYEKL.